Shown below are 31 T cell receptor beta chains from a single sample sequenced in a study of blood T cell repertoires in COVID-19. The repertoire was sequenced with immunoSEQ multiplex PCR; TCRdb's copy has only in-frame clones and lacks some. Counted here are 280,000 or so clones, approximately 90% occurring once; the ten biggest clones make up 9.5% to 15%. The source material was peripheral blood. These receptors were collected from a woman aged 60 to 75 with acute or convalescent COVID-19.

The chain combines TRBV19 with TRBJ1-1, with 7 bases aligning to TRBD1. Germline V CDR1 and CDR2: LNHDA, SQIVND (reference sequence). V dropped 6 bases and J dropped 0; count of bases not matched to a gene: 7. This CDR3 comprises 15 residues. The DNA for the CDR3 is TGTGCCAGTAGCCCTCCGGGACAGATGAACACTGAAGCTTTCTTT. Encoded protein: CASSPPGQMNTEAFF.

The chain is built from TRBV5-8 and TRBJ2-5; the match to TRBD2 covers 10 bases. CDR3 length: 16 residues. The ends lost 4 bases at V and 1 base at J; junction bases unmatched: 7. Germline V gives CDR1 SGHTS, CDR2 YDEGEE. This chain's CDR3 is CASSTQRGGFQETQYF. The CDR3 nucleotides read TGTGCCAGCAGCACTCAGCGGGGGGGTTTCCAAGAGACCCAGTACTTC.

This chain connects TRBV6-2 or TRBV6-3 to TRBJ1-1, with D tentatively TRBD1 (6 bases). The CDR3 totals 15 residues. With 4 bases removed from V and 2 bases from J, the gap between germline ends came to 14 bases. The germline V gene has CDR1 MNHEY and CDR2 SVGEGT. The CDR3 is CASSWDGQINTEAFF. CDR3 DNA: TGTGCCAGCAGTTGGGACGGACAGATCAACACTGAAGCTTTCTTT.

The chain uses TRBV7-3 and TRBJ2-3, with D perhaps matching TRBD2 (7 bases). Between the trimmed V and J ends, which lost 5 bases and 5 bases, there was a span of 14 bases. This CDR3 has 14 residues. Germline CDR1 SGHTA, CDR2 FQGTGA. The CDR3 coding sequence is TGTGCCAGCAGCCCTGGGGGGGGGCGAGATACGCAGTATTTT. Its protein is CASSPGGGRDTQYF.

V gene TRBV11-3 combines with J gene TRBJ2-1, with 7 positions matching TRBD2. CDR1 is SGHNT and CDR2 is YENEEA in the germline V gene. CDR3 size: 15 residues. J was trimmed by 0 bases and V by 3 bases; bases with no gene match: 2. CDR3 nucleotides: TGTGCCAGCAGCTTGGGGGGGAGCTCCTACAATGAGCAGTTCTTC. Amino acid sequence: CASSLGGSSYNEQFF.

The rearrangement uses TRBV16 and TRBJ2-1; the match to TRBD2 covers 9 bases. Germline V lookup: CDR1 KGHSY, CDR2 FQNENV. The CDR3 has 17 residues. V was pared by 0 bases and J by 5 bases, with 8 bases of the junction left unmatched. CDR3 protein: CASSQSRLAGSHNEQFF. CDR3 in DNA: TGTGCCAGCAGCCAATCGAGGCTAGCGGGATCCCACAATGAGCAGTTCTTC.

The chain has TRBV6-2 or TRBV6-3 and TRBJ2-3, with 7 nucleotides matching TRBD2. This CDR3 region has 15 residues. Germline-derived CDR1 and CDR2 are MNHEY and SVGEGT. V was pared by 4 bases and J by 0 bases, with 4 bases of the junction left unmatched. In DNA, the CDR3 is TGTGCCAGCAGTTTCACTAGCGAGAGCACAGATACGCAGTATTTT. Residues: CASSFTSESTDTQYF.

In the case of this clone: Being one base from a much bigger clone, this may be a read error. J is TRBJ1-2 and V is TRBV27, with a weak D call TRBD1 (5 bases). The ends were cut back, 2 bases at V and 2 bases at J, with 6 bases in the middle. Germline V gene lookup returns CDR1 MNHEY and CDR2 SMNVEV (reference sequence). The CDR3 is made up of 13 amino acids. CDR3 bases: TGTGCCAGCAGTTTAGCAGGGAACTATGGCTACACCTTC. Its protein is CASSLAGNYGYTF.

The chain carries TRBV5-1 and TRBJ2-6, with D possibly TRBD2 on 6 matching bases. Trimming shortened V by 2 bases and J by 0 bases, and 12 bases separated the two germline ends. Germline assignment: CDR1 SGHRS and CDR2 YFSETQ. This CDR3 contains 17 residues. CDR3 DNA: TGCGCCAGCAGCTTAAGCGGGTCGAGCTCTGGGGCCAACGTCCTGACTTTC. Its protein product is CASSLSGSSSGANVLTF. The variable domain in full, completed from reference TRBV5-1 and TRBJ2-6, reads KAGVTQTPRYLIKTRGQQVTLSCSPISGHRSVSWYQQTPGQGLQFLFEYFSETQRNKGNFPGRFSGRQFSNSRSEMNVSTLELGDSALYLCASSLSGSSSGANVLTFGAGSRLTVL.

This clone was seen only once. Written as DNA, the CDR3 is TGTGCCAGCAGTCGCGGACTAGCGGGAGGGAAAGCCTACAATGAGCAGTTCTTC. It specifies CASSRGLAGGKAYNEQFF. The chain links TRBV6-2 or TRBV6-3 to TRBJ2-1; 15 nucleotides line up with TRBD2. Germline V gives CDR1 MNHEY, CDR2 SVGEGT. The CDR3 is made up of 18 amino acids. J lost 2 bases, V lost 5 bases, and 7 bases had no gene match.

V usage is TRBV5-4 and J usage is TRBJ2-7, with D possibly being TRBD2 (6 bases). Trimming took 0 bases from V and 0 from J, leaving 16 bases between them. The CDR3 totals 17 residues. Germline loops: CDR1 SGHNT, CDR2 YYREEE (reference sequence). The CDR3, as DNA: TGTGCCAGCAGCTTGGGGGCCGGGACTCCCGGCTCCTACGAGCAGTACTTC. It translates to CASSLGAGTPGSYEQYF.

This chain links TRBV27 with TRBJ2-1; D may be TRBD2 (5 bases). V was pared by 5 bases and J by 0 bases, with 14 bases between. The V gene's germline CDR1 is MNHEY and CDR2 SMNVEV (reference sequence). The CDR3 is 16 residues long. CDR3 loop: CASSLASGTSYNEQFF. Written as DNA, the CDR3 is TGTGCCAGCAGTCTAGCCAGCGGAACCTCCTACAATGAGCAGTTCTTC.

This chain links TRBV28 with TRBJ2-1, with D perhaps matching TRBD1 (6 bases). The CDR3 length is 16 residues. CDR1 and CDR2 from the germline V gene are MDHEN and SYDVKM. V shed 5 bases and J shed 2 bases, with 16 bases lying between them. The CDR3 DNA reads TGTGCCAGCAGTATAGGGGGTTCCCAGACCTACAATGAGCAGTTCTTC. Its protein product is CASSIGGSQTYNEQFF. Based on the CDR3 plus reference TRBV28 and TRBJ2-1, the full variable domain is DVKVTQSSRYLVKRTGEKVFLECVQDMDHENMFWYRQDPGLGLRLIYFSYDVKMKEKGDIPEGYSVSREKKERFSLILESASTNQTSMYLCASSIGGSQTYNEQFFGPGTRLTVL.

CDR3 sequence: CASSPGGTGGAHGYTF. The CDR3, as DNA: TGTGCCAGCAGCCCTGGTGGGACAGGGGGCGCGCATGGCTACACCTTC. The rearrangement joins TRBV7-9 to TRBJ1-2; 12 nucleotides align to TRBD1. The CDR3 is 16 residues long. J was trimmed by 6 bases and V by 5 bases; bases with no gene match: 10. The germline V gene encodes CDR1 SEHNR and CDR2 FQNEAQ (reference sequence).

This chain joins TRBV5-1 and TRBJ2-5; TRBD2 is a possible D gene (5 bases). Germline V gene lookup returns CDR1 SGHRS and CDR2 YFSETQ. V was pared by 5 bases and J by 4 bases, with 18 bases between. The CDR3 extends over 15 amino acids. CDR3 amino acids: CASRTGGNFAETQYF. Written as DNA, the CDR3 is TGCGCCAGCAGAACTGGAGGCAATTTTGCAGAGACCCAGTACTTC.

The chain recombines TRBV7-9 with TRBJ2-7; 8 bases are a match to TRBD1. Per the germline V gene, CDR1 is SEHNR and CDR2 is FQNEAQ (reference sequence). The V segment lost 6 bases and the J segment 3 bases; nucleotides outside the gene matches: 1. This CDR3 is 12 amino acids long. CDR3 sequence: CASRTGDYEQYF. CDR3 bases: TGTGCCAGCAGGACAGGGGACTACGAGCAGTACTTC.

This chain joins TRBV3-1 (or the pseudogene TRBV3-2) and TRBJ1-2, with TRBD1 matching over 9 bases. V trimming: 0 bases; J trimming: 4 bases; junction bases outside the gene matches: 12. The CDR3 runs to 18 residues. Germline lookup yields CDR1 LGHDT and CDR2 YNNKEL (reference sequence). The CDR3 bases are TGTGCCAGCAGCCAAGACCTGCATACAGGGGGCGGCGGCTATGGCTACACCTTC. It yields the protein CASSQDLHTGGGGYGYTF.

This sequence joins TRBV6-1 and TRBJ1-5; 8 nucleotides line up with TRBD1. The CDR3 is 15 residues long. Germline values: CDR1 MNHNS, CDR2 SASEGT. Trimming at V came to 1 base and at J to 5 bases, leaving 4 bases not matched to a gene. CDR3 bases: TGTGCCAGCAGTGAAGGGGGCAGGGGGCATCAGCCCCAGCATTTT. It specifies CASSEGGRGHQPQHF.

The chain recombines TRBV5-1 with TRBJ1-2, with 8 bases that match TRBD1. V lost 4 bases and J lost 7; bases outside the gene matches: 12. CDR3 length: 15 residues. CDR1 and CDR2 (germline): SGHRS, YFSETQ. The CDR3 DNA sequence: TGCGCCAGCAGCCCTACCAACGCAGGGGGCGGTGGCTACACCTTC. It yields the protein CASSPTNAGGGGYTF.

The J gene is TRBJ2-1, the V gene TRBV4-1, with TRBD2 matching over 10 bases. This CDR3 has 15 residues. Germline-derived CDR1 and CDR2 are MGHRA and YSYEKL. V was clipped by 3 bases and J by 2 bases; unmatched bases: 1. The CDR3 nucleotides read TGCGCCAGCAGCCACGGACTAGCGGCCTACAATGAGCAGTTCTTC. It yields the protein CASSHGLAAYNEQFF.

This clone was detected only once. This chain links TRBV4-3 with TRBJ2-1, with TRBD2 matching over 7 bases. This CDR3 contains 15 residues. Germline V gene sequence: CDR1 LGHNA, CDR2 YSLEER. The V and J ends lost 3 bases and 5 bases, in that order; junction bases with no gene match: 7. CDR3 in amino acids: CASSQQGLGDNEQFF. DNA for the CDR3: TGCGCCAGCAGCCAGCAAGGACTAGGGGACAATGAGCAGTTCTTC.

V gene TRBV4-1 combines with J gene TRBJ2-7, with TRBD1 identical over 7 bases. The CDR3 is made up of 18 amino acids. Germline CDR1 is MGHRA and CDR2 is YSYEKL. J gave up 0 bases and V 0 bases, and 11 bases lay outside the gene matches. The CDR3 region has the DNA TGCGCCAGCAGCCAAGATCCCAGGGGGACACTGCACTCCTACGAGCAGTACTTC. Translated: CASSQDPRGTLHSYEQYF.

The chain couples TRBV6-2 or TRBV6-3 to TRBJ2-4, with D tentatively TRBD2 (5 bases). The V gene's germline CDR1 is MNHEY and CDR2 SVGEGT. Trimming removed 2 bases from V and 1 base from J, with 9 bases in between. This CDR3 spans 15 amino acids. CDR3 nucleotide sequence: TGTGCCAGCAGTTACGGACTCGTCGCCAAAAACATTCAGTACTTC. It yields the protein CASSYGLVAKNIQYF.

The sample holds one count of this clone. The chain joins TRBV18 to TRBJ2-3; 12 bases are a match to TRBD2. V trimming: 8 bases; J trimming: 5 bases; junction bases outside the gene matches: 11. Germline V gives CDR1 KGHSH, CDR2 LQKENI. The CDR3 has 16 residues. CDR3 sequence: CASLERASGRGDTQYF. The CDR3 DNA follows: TGTGCCAGCCTTGAACGGGCTAGCGGGAGGGGAGATACGCAGTATTTT.

V is TRBV15 and J is TRBJ2-1; TRBD2 might be the D (5 bases). The CDR3 runs to 15 residues. The V end lost 0 bases, the J end lost 0 bases, and 6 bases lay between the germline ends. Germline CDR1 LNHNV, CDR2 YYDKDF (reference sequence). In nucleotides, the CDR3 is TGTGCCACCAGCAGAGAAGCGGCCTCCTACAATGAGCAGTTCTTC. It translates to CATSREAASYNEQFF. Full variable domain (rest looked up from reference TRBV15 and TRBJ2-1): DAMVIQNPRYQVTQFGKPVTLSCSQTLNHNVMYWYQQKSSQAPKLLFHYYDKDFNNEADTPDNFQSRRPNTSFCFLDIRSPGLGDTAMYLCATSREAASYNEQFFGPGTRLTVL.

This chain uses TRBV27 with TRBJ1-2; 7 bases are a match to TRBD1. V shed 5 bases and J 8 bases; nucleotides not matched to a gene: 11. This CDR3 has 14 amino acids. Germline loops: CDR1 MNHEY, CDR2 SMNVEV (reference sequence). CDR3 bases: TGTGCCAGCAGTACTTCAACAGGGGACGGAGGCTACACCTTC. Translation: CASSTSTGDGGYTF.

This chain connects TRBV6-5 to TRBJ2-5; the match to TRBD2 covers 7 bases. Germline lookup yields CDR1 MNHEY and CDR2 SVGAGI. This CDR3 comprises 15 residues. V gave up 0 bases and J gave up 2 bases; unmatched junction bases: 3. CDR3 residues: CASSYSAGEQETQYF. In DNA form, the CDR3 reads TGTGCCAGCAGTTACTCGGCGGGGGAACAAGAGACCCAGTACTTC.

CDR3 sequence: CASSLAARGGDTQYF. As DNA, the CDR3 is TGTGCCAGCAGCTTAGCTGCCCGGGGGGGAGATACGCAGTATTTT. This chain connects TRBV7-9 to TRBJ2-3; 8 nucleotides line up with TRBD2. The V and J ends lost 0 bases and 5 bases, in that order; junction bases with no gene match: 4. CDR3 length equals 15 residues. Germline V lookup: CDR1 SEHNR, CDR2 FQNEAQ (reference sequence).

Only a few counts were recorded for this clone. The chain links TRBV3-1 (or the pseudogene TRBV3-2) to TRBJ1-6; tentatively, D is TRBD1 (5 bases). The germline V gene encodes CDR1 LGHDT and CDR2 YNNKEL (reference sequence). This CDR3 is 14 amino acids long. The V end was cut by 4 bases, the J end by 6 bases, with 10 bases between. The CDR3 loop reads CASSLQGGNSPLHF. For the CDR3, the DNA is TGTGCCAGCAGCCTCCAGGGAGGTAATTCACCCCTCCACTTT.

CDR3 protein: CATSSRGREYGYTF. The CDR3 nucleotides read TGTGCCACCAGCAGCAGGGGGCGCGAGTATGGCTACACCTTC. The chain couples TRBV15 to TRBJ1-2; 8 nucleotides agree with TRBD1. The CDR3 is made up of 14 amino acids. J gave up 5 bases and V 3 bases, and 5 bases lay outside the gene matches. Germline CDR1 reads LNHNV; CDR2 reads YYDKDF (reference sequence).

This rearrangement joins TRBV11-2 to TRBJ2-2; 7 bases line up with TRBD2. Per the germline V gene, CDR1 is SGHAT and CDR2 is FQNNGV. The CDR3 extends over 17 amino acids. V lost 5 bases, J lost 1 base, and 10 bases stayed unmatched. CDR3 sequence (DNA): TGTGCCAGCAGCCTTCCCCCTAGCGGCCTGAACACCGGGGAGCTGTTTTTT. Translation: CASSLPPSGLNTGELFF. Full variable domain (rest looked up from reference TRBV11-2 and TRBJ2-2): EAGVAQSPRYKIIEKRQSVAFWCNPISGHATLYWYQQILGQGPKLLIQFQNNGVVDDSQLPKDRFSAERLKGVDSTLKIQPAKLEDSAVYLCASSLPPSGLNTGELFFGEGSRLTVL.